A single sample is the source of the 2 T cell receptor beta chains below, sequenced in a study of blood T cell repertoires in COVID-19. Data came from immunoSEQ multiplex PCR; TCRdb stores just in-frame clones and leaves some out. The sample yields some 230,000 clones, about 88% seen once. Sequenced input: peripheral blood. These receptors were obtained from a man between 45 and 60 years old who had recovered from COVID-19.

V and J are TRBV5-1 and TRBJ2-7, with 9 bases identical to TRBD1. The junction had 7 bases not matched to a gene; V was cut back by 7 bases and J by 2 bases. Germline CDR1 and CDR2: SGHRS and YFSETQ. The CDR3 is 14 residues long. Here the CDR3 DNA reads TGCGCCAGCCATGAGGACAGGGGTACCTACGAGCAGTACTTC. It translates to CASHEDRGTYEQYF.

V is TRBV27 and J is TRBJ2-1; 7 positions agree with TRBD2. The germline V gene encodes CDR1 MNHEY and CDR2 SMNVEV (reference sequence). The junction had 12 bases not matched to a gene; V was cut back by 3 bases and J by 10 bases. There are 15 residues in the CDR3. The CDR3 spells CASSLTSSGFREQFF. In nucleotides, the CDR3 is TGTGCCAGCAGTTTGACGTCTAGCGGTTTCAGGGAGCAGTTCTTC.